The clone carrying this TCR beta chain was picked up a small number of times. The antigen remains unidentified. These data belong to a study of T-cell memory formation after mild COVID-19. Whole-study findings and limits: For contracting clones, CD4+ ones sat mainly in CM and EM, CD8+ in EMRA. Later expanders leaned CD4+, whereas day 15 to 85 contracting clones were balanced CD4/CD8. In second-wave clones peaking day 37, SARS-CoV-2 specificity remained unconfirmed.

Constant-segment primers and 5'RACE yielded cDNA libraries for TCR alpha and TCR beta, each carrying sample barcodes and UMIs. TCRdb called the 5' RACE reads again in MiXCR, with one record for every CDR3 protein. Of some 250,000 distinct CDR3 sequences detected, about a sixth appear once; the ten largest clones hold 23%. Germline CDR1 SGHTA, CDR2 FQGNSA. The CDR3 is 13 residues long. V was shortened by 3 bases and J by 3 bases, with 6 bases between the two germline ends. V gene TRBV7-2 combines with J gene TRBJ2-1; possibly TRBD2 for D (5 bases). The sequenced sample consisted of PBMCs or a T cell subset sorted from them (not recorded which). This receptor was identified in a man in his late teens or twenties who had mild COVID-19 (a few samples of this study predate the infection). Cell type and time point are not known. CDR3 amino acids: CASSFAGYNEQFF. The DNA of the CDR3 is TGTGCCAGCAGCTTTGCGGGCTACAATGAGCAGTTCTTC.